A selection of T cell receptor beta chains follows, all from one sample in a study of T cells in Graves' hyperthyroidism and ophthalmopathy. TCRdb re-called the multiplex PCR reads through MiXCR, storing one row per CDR3 protein. This sample has under 400,000 distinct CDR3 sequences; about 25% occur once, and the top ten carry less than 75%. Sequenced material: blood. The receptors shown here come from a man between 45 and 60 years old with Graves' hyperthyroidism. Both conserved end residues are part of each CDR3. Each record gives: J gene, V gene, D gene, clone size, CDR3 length, CDR3 DNA, CDR3 protein. The D gene is left open where the match is weak. The listing skips clone size in some rows; elsewhere it reads once, few, many or a size class.

>TRBJ1-6|TRBV5-4|TRBD1|-|14
TGTGCCAGCAGCTTACAGGGGATTGATTCACCCCTCCACTTT
CASSLQGIDSPLHF
>TRBJ2-7|TRBV24-1|-|-|12
TGTGCCACCAGTGATTCCCCCGGCGAGCAGTACTTC
CATSDSPGEQYF
>TRBJ2-5|TRBV12-3/TRBV12-4|TRBD2|-|14
TGTGCCAGCAGTAAAGCGGGAGGGCCGGGGACCCAGTACTTC
CASSKAGGPGTQYF
>TRBJ1-3|TRBV12-3/TRBV12-4|-|-|18
TGTGCCAGCAGTTCCAGTCCGGGACAACGAAACTCTGGAAACACCATATATTTT
CASSSSPGQRNSGNTIYF
>TRBJ1-1|TRBV11-2|-|-|14
TGTGCCAGCAGCTTAGCATACGGGGGGACTGAAGCTTTCTTT
CASSLAYGGTEAFF
>TRBJ2-1|TRBV5-1|-|-|14
TGCGCCAGCAGCTTGGCTTTCGGGGTCAATGAGCAGTTCTTC
CASSLAFGVNEQFF
>TRBJ2-7|TRBV27|TRBD2|many|17
TGTGCCAGCAGTTCCAACCTGGGACTAGCGGGAGTCTACGAGCAGTACTTC
CASSSNLGLAGVYEQYF
>TRBJ2-3|TRBV12-5|TRBD2|few|18
TGTGCTAGTGGTTTGGGAATAATAGCGGGAGGTACTGCTGATACGCAGTATTTT
CASGLGIIAGGTADTQYF
>TRBJ1-4|TRBV15|TRBD1|-|14
TGTGCCACCAGCAGAGAGGCAGGGGGAGAAAAACTGTTTTTT
CATSREAGGEKLFF
>TRBJ2-5|TRBV6-1|TRBD2|few|15
TGTGCCACCACCCGGTGGGGAGGGGCCCAAGAGACCCAGTACTTC
CATTRWGGAQETQYF
>TRBJ2-7|TRBV3-1|-|few|15
TGTGCCAGCAGCCAGAACCCTATTAGCGGTGTCGAGCAGTACTTC
CASSQNPISGVEQYF
>TRBJ1-3|TRBV19|-|-|16
TGTGCCAGTAGTAGTAGAGGCGGCCTAACTGGAAACACCATATATTTT
CASSSRGGLTGNTIYF
>TRBJ2-5|TRBV28|TRBD2|few|18
TGTGCCAGCAGTCTATCCTTACGGACTAGCGGGAGCGAAGAGACCCAGTACTTC
CASSLSLRTSGSEETQYF
>TRBJ1-5|TRBV30|-|many|13
TGTGCCTGGAGTGGGGCGGGTGGGCAGCCCCAGCATTTT
CAWSGAGGQPQHF
>TRBJ2-5|TRBV20-1|-|few|14
TGCAGTGCTAGAAATCAGGGCCTCCAAGAGACCCAGTACTTC
CSARNQGLQETQYF
>TRBJ1-5|TRBV28|-|-|14
TGTGCCAGCAGCGAGAGGGATAGCAATCAGCCCCAGCATTTT
CASSERDSNQPQHF
>TRBJ2-5|TRBV18|-|many|13
TGTGCCAGCTCACCGTCCCCGGGTGAGACCCAGTACTTC
CASSPSPGETQYF
>TRBJ2-3|TRBV3-1|-|-|12
TGTGCCAGCAGCCAAGTCCCAGATACGCAGTATTTT
CASSQVPDTQYF
>TRBJ1-5|TRBV2|-|many|14
TGTGCCAGCAGTGATAACGGCCGAGATCAGCCCCAGCATTTT
CASSDNGRDQPQHF
>TRBJ2-1|TRBV10-3|-|-|14
TGTGCCATCAGTGAGGAGACAGGCTACAATGGGCAGTTCTTC
CAISEETGYNGQFF
>TRBJ2-7|TRBV20-1|-|-|13
TGCAGTTTCCGGGATGACAGCTCCTACGAGCAGTACTTC
CSFRDDSSYEQYF
>TRBJ2-7|TRBV15|TRBD2|few|16
TGTGCCACACAGCGTGAAGGACTAGCGGGGACCTACGAGCAGTACTTC
CATQREGLAGTYEQYF
>TRBJ1-1|TRBV10-3|-|few|13
TGTGCCATCAGTGAGTCTAGTTACACTGAAGCTTTCTTT
CAISESSYTEAFF
>TRBJ1-1|TRBV3-1|-|few|15
TGTGCCAGCAGCCGAAGGGCTCAGGGCGGCACTGAAGCTTTCTTT
CASSRRAQGGTEAFF
>TRBJ1-5|TRBV28|-|few|14
TGTGCCAGCAGTTTCTCTGGGGCCGATCAGCCCCAGCATTTT
CASSFSGADQPQHF
>TRBJ2-1|TRBV24-1|-|-|16
TGTGCCACCAGTGATTTGAACGGACAACCTCGCAATGAGCAGTTCTTC
CATSDLNGQPRNEQFF
>TRBJ1-4|TRBV18|-|-|17
TGTGCCAGCTCACCATTTGGAAGGGCTGCAACTAATGAAAAACTGTTTTTT
CASSPFGRAATNEKLFF
>TRBJ2-3|TRBV12-3/TRBV12-4|-|many|12
TGTGCCAGCAGTTTCGTTCGTGATACGCAGTATTTT
CASSFVRDTQYF
>TRBJ1-1|TRBV5-1|-|many|12
TGCGCCAGCAGCCCAGACCTTGGGGTCGCTTTCTTT
CASSPDLGVAFF
>TRBJ2-1|TRBV12-5|TRBD2|many|16
TGTGCTAGTGGTCGGACTAGCGGGAAAGTTTACAATGAGCAGTTCTTC
CASGRTSGKVYNEQFF
>TRBJ2-2|TRBV6-2/TRBV6-3|-|-|14
TGTGCCAGCAGACCCCTGAGCGGGTCCGGGGAGCTGTTTTTT
CASRPLSGSGELFF
>TRBJ2-3|TRBV29-1|TRBD2|-|15
TGCAGCGTTGTGGTCTCCGGGAGGTTTATGGATACGCAGTATTTT
CSVVVSGRFMDTQYF
>TRBJ1-2|TRBV19|-|-|18
TGTGCCAGTAGTATAGAGGGCACAGGACGCTCTACTAACTATGGCTACACCTTC
CASSIEGTGRSTNYGYTF